This TCR beta chain was retrieved from a study of shared clonotypes between healthy human individuals. Points from the study as a whole: When compared with the clonotypes that were shared by all four sorted-subset donors, the non-shared clonotypes turned out to have lower generation probabilities. Among several donors, about 5% of naive CD4 clonotypes were found in common.

With regard to this clone: Antigen: not known.

Profiled with immunoSEQ multiplex PCR; TCRdb holds only in-frame clones, not every one. The sample records about 610,000 clones, 90% to 97% being singletons. In the naive CD8 group, cells lacked CD45RO and were positively selected for CCR7, so terminally differentiated effector memory CD45RA+ cells were left out. Sequenced material: naive CD8+ T cells sorted from blood. The sequence derives from a woman in her thirties in good health.

Here the CDR3 reads CASSHADSTGELFF. The DNA for the CDR3 is TGTGCCAGCAGCCATGCCGACAGCACCGGGGAGCTGTTTTTT. The V and J genes are TRBV4-2 and TRBJ2-2; the D gene is possibly TRBD1 (5 bases). The CDR3 extends over 14 amino acids. The germline V and J ends were trimmed by 3 bases and 4 bases, with 9 bases remaining between them. Germline V lookup: CDR1 LGHNA, CDR2 YNFKEQ.